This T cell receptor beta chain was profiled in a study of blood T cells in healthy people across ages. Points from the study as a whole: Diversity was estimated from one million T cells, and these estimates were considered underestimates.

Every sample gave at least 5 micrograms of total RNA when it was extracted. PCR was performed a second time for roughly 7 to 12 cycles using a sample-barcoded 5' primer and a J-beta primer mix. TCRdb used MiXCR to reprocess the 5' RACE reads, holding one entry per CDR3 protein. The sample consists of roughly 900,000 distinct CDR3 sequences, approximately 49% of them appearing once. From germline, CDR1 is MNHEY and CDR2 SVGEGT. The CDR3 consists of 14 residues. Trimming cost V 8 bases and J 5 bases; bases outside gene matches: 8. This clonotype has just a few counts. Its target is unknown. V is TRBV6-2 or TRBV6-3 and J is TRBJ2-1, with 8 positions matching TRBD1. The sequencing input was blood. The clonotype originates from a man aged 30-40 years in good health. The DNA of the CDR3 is TGTGCCAGCGTACGGGGACAGGTTAACAATGAGCAGTTCTTC. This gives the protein CASVRGQVNNEQFF.